This T cell receptor (beta chain) was observed in a study of blood T cell repertoires in COVID-19. Study-level background: T cells, B-cell-depleted T cells, or PBMCs provided the cDNA or gDNA that served as material.

In the source study's methods: Amplification of reference gene primers was used by the study to estimate nucleated cell counts. This table comes from immunoSEQ multiplex PCR, and its TCRdb copy is limited to in-frame clones, with some not included. V and J calls and clone size are as listed in that table; D and trimming were resolved from the DNA. The table records roughly 410,000 clones, 89% of them present only once. J lost 4 bases, V lost 2 bases, and 6 bases had no gene match. Germline V gives CDR1 SGHNT, CDR2 YYREEE (reference sequence). This CDR3 region has 15 residues. While infection was still active, Seattle patients were enrolled and then followed longitudinally.

V gene TRBV5-4 combines with J gene TRBJ1-3; 7 positions match TRBD1. This sequence was found in a woman in her 40s with COVID-19, enrolled during active disease. Sequencing input: peripheral blood. The CDR3 region has the DNA TGTGCCAGCAGCTTTTCGGGACAGTCCGGAAACACCATATATTTT. It encodes CASSFSGQSGNTIYF.